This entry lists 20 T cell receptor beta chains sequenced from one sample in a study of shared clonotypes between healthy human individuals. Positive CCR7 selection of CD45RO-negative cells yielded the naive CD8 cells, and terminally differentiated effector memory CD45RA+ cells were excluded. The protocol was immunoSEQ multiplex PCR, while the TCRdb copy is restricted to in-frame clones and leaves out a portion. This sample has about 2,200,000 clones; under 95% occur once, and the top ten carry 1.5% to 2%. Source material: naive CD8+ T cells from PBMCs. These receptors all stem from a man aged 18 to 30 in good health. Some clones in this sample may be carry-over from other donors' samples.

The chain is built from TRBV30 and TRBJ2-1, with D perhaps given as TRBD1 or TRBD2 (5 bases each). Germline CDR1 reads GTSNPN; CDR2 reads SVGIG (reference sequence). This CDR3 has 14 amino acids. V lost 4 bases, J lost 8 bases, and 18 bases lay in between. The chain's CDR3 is CAWTPGQTADEQFF. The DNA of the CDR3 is TGTGCCTGGACCCCGGGGCAGACGGCGGATGAGCAGTTCTTC.

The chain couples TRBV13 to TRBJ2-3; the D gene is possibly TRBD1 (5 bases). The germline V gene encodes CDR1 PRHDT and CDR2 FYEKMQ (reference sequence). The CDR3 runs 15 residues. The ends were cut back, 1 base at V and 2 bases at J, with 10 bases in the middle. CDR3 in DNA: TGTGCCAGCAGCTTAGAAGACAGATTCACAGATACGCAGTATTTT. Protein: CASSLEDRFTDTQYF. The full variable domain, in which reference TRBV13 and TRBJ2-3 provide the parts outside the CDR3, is AAGVIQSPRHLIKEKRETATLKCYPIPRHDTVYWYQQGPGQDPQFLISFYEKMQSDKGSIPDRFSAQQFSDYHSELNMSSLELGDSALYFCASSLEDRFTDTQYFGPGTRLTVL.

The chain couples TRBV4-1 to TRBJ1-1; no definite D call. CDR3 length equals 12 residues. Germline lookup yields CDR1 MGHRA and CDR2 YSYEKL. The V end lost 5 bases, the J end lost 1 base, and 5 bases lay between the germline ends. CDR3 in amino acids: CASSSQNTEAFF. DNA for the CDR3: TGCGCCAGCAGCTCCCAGAACACTGAAGCTTTCTTT.

CDR3 amino acids: CATSLRDSYEQYF. The CDR3 region has the DNA TGTGCCACCTCTCTCCGGGACAGCTACGAGCAGTACTTC. V gene TRBV19 combines with J gene TRBJ2-7; 7 bases fit TRBD1. The CDR3 length is 13 residues. Per the germline V gene, CDR1 is LNHDA and CDR2 is SQIVND (reference sequence). V shed 10 bases, J shed 3 bases, and the junction held 9 bases outside the gene matches.

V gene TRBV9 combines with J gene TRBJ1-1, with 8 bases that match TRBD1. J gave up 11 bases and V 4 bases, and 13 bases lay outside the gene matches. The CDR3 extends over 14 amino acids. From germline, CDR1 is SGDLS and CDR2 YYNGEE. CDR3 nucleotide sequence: TGTGCCAGCAGCTCCCAGGGGGCGTACGATAGGGCTTTCTTT. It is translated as CASSSQGAYDRAFF.

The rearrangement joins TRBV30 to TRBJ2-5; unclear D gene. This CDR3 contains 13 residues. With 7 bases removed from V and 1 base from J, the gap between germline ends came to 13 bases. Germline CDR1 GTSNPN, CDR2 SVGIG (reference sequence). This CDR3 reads CASVGRLQETQYF. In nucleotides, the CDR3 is TGTGCCTCAGTCGGACGCCTCCAAGAGACCCAGTACTTC.

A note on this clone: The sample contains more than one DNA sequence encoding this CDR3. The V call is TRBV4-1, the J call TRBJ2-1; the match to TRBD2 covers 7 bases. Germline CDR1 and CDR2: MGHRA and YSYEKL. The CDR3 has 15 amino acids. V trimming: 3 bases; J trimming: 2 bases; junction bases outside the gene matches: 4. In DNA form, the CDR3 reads TGCGCCAGCAGCCAGGGCGGGAGTCCCTACAATGAGCAGTTCTTC. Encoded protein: CASSQGGSPYNEQFF.

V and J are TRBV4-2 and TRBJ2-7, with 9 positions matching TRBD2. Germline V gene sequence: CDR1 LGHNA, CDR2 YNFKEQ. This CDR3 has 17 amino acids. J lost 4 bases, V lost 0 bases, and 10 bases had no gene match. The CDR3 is CASSQDRASGVGYEQYF. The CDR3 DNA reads TGTGCCAGCAGCCAAGATCGAGCTAGCGGGGTTGGGTACGAGCAGTACTTC.

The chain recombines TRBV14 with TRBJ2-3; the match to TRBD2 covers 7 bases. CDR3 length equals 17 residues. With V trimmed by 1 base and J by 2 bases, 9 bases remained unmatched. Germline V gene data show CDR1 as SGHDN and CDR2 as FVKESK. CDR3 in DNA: TGTGCCAGCAGCCAAGTGGGTAGCGGGCTACTCACAGATACGCAGTATTTT. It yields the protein CASSQVGSGLLTDTQYF.

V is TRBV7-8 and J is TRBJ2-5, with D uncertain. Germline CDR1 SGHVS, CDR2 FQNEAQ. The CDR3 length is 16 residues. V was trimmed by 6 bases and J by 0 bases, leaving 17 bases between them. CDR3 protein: CASSLLRLHYQETQYF. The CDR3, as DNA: TGTGCCAGCAGTCTTTTGCGGCTACACTACCAAGAGACCCAGTACTTC.

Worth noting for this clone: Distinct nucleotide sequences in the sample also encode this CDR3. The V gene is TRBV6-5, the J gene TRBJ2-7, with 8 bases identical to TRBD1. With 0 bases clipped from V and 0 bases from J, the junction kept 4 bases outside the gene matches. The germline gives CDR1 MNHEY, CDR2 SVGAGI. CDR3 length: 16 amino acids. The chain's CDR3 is CASSYSGGQVSYEQYF. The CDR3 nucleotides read TGTGCCAGCAGTTACTCTGGGGGACAGGTCTCCTACGAGCAGTACTTC.

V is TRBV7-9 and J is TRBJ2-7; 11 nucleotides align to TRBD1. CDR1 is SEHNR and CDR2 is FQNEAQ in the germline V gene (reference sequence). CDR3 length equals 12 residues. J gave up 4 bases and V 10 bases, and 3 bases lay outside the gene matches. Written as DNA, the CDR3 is TGTGCCACTGGACAGGGGGCTTACGAGCAGTACTTC. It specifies CATGQGAYEQYF.

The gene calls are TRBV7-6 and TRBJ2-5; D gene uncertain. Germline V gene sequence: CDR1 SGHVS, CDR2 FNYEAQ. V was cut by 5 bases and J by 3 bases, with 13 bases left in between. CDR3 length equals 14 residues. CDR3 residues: CASSPARFKETQYF. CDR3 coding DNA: TGTGCCAGCAGCCCCGCGCGATTCAAAGAGACCCAGTACTTC.

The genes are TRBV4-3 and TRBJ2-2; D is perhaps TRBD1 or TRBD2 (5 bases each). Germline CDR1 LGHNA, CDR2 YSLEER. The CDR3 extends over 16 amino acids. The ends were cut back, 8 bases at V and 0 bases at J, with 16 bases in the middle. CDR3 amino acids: CASALLWGPNTGELFF. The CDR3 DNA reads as TGCGCCAGCGCCCTACTGTGGGGACCGAACACCGGGGAGCTGTTTTTT.

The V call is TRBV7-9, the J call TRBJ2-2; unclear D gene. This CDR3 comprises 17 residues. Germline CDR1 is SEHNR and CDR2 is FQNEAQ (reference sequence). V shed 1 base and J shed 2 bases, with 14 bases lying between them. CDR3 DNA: TGTGCCAGCAGCTTAGAACCCCGGACGGCCAACACCGGGGAGCTGTTTTTT. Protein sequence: CASSLEPRTANTGELFF. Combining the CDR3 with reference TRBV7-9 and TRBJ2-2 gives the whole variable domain DTGVSQNPRHKITKRGQNVTFRCDPISEHNRLYWYRQTLGQGPEFLTYFQNEAQLEKSRLLSDRFSAERPKGSFSTLEIQRTEQGDSAMYLCASSLEPRTANTGELFFGEGSRLTVL.

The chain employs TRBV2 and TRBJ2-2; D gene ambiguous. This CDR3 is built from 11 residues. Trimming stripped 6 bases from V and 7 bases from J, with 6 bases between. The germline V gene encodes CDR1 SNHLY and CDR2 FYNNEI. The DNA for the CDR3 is TGTGCCAGCAGGGTGGGCGGGGAGCTGTTTTTT. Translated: CASRVGGELFF.

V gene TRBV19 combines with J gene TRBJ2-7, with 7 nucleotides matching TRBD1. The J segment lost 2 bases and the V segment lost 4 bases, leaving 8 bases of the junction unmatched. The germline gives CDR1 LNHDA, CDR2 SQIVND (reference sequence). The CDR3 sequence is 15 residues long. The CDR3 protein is CASSTDATGPYEQYF. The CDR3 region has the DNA TGTGCCAGTAGTACCGACGCGACAGGGCCCTACGAGCAGTACTTC. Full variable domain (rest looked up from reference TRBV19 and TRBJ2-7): DGGITQSPKYLFRKEGQNVTLSCEQNLNHDAMYWYRQDPGQGLRLIYYSQIVNDFQKGDIAEGYSVSREKKESFPLTVTSAQKNPTAFYLCASSTDATGPYEQYFGPGTRLTVT.

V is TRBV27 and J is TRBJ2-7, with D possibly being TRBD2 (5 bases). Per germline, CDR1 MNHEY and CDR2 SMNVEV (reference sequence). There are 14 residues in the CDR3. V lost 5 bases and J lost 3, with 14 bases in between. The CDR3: CASSPAGIFYEQYF. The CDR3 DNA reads TGTGCCAGCAGTCCGGCCGGGATCTTCTACGAGCAGTACTTC.

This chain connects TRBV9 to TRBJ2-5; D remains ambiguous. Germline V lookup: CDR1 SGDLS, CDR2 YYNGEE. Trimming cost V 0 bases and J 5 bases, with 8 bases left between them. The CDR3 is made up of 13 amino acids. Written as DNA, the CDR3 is TGTGCCAGCAGCGTAGGGATTTTGGAGACCCAGTACTTC. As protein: CASSVGILETQYF.

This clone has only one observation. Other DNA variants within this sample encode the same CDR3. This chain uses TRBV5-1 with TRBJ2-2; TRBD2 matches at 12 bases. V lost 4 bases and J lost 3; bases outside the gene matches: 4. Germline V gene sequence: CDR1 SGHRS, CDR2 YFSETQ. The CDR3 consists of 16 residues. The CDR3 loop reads CASSLGLAGYTGELFF. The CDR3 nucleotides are TGCGCCAGCAGCCTAGGACTAGCGGGGTACACCGGGGAGCTGTTTTTT.